Listed here are 17 T cell receptor beta chains from one sample, sequenced in a study of cytomegalovirus exposure and HLA in healthy donors. 60 Vbeta and 13 Jbeta primers were used in PCR. Sequencing was performed with immunoSEQ multiplex PCR; in TCRdb, only in-frame clones are kept and a portion is missing. Its clone listing holds over 120,000 clones. Sequenced input: PBMCs. The receptors derive from a male donor in good health and CMV-seronegative.

This sequence joins TRBV9 and TRBJ2-1; possibly TRBD2 for D (5 bases). V shed 0 bases and J shed 4 bases, with 11 bases lying between them. Germline lookup yields CDR1 SGDLS and CDR2 YYNGEE. The CDR3 spans 15 residues. Written as DNA, the CDR3 is TGTGCCAGCAGCGTAGAGGTAGCGCAATACAATGAGCAGTTCTTC. Protein: CASSVEVAQYNEQFF.

This chain joins TRBV7-8 and TRBJ2-7, with 7 bases aligning to TRBD2. With V trimmed by 4 bases and J by 3 bases, 6 bases remained unmatched. CDR3 size: 14 residues. The V gene's germline CDR1 is SGHVS and CDR2 FQNEAQ. DNA for the CDR3: TGTGCCAGCAGCTCCTGGGGGGGACTCTACGAGCAGTACTTC. Protein product: CASSSWGGLYEQYF.

The J gene is TRBJ2-2, the V gene TRBV6-6; D not resolved. The germline gives CDR1 MNHNY, CDR2 SVGAGI (reference sequence). Trimming took 0 bases from V and 5 from J, leaving 10 bases between them. The CDR3 is made up of 15 amino acids. This chain's CDR3 is CASSYSLSGTGELFF. The CDR3 DNA reads as TGTGCCAGCAGTTACTCGCTTTCCGGGACCGGGGAGCTGTTTTTT.

This chain joins TRBV19 and TRBJ2-2; D is unresolved. Germline V gene data show CDR1 as LNHDA and CDR2 as SQIVND (reference sequence). CDR3 size: 14 residues. Trimming removed 3 bases at V and 3 bases at J, with 8 bases between. CDR3 nucleotides: TGTGCCAGTAGTATCACGATAGACACCGGGGAGCTGTTTTTT. This codes for CASSITIDTGELFF.

The V call is TRBV7-6, the J call TRBJ1-1, with a possible D match to TRBD1 (6 bases). Germline V CDR1 and CDR2: SGHVS, FNYEAQ. The V gene lost 6 bases and the J gene lost 3 bases, with 14 bases spanning the gap. The CDR3 is 14 amino acids. The CDR3 loop reads CASRIGGRDTEAFF. The CDR3 DNA reads TGTGCCAGCAGGATAGGGGGGAGGGACACTGAAGCTTTCTTT.

The chain uses TRBV11-2 and TRBJ2-7; 7 positions agree with TRBD1. This CDR3 contains 14 residues. Germline V gene sequence: CDR1 SGHAT, CDR2 FQNNGV. V lost 2 bases and J lost 2; bases outside the gene matches: 3. DNA for the CDR3: TGTGCCAGCAGCTTAACAGGGGCGCCCTACGAGCAGTACTTC. It translates to CASSLTGAPYEQYF. The full variable domain, its missing parts supplied by reference TRBV11-2 and TRBJ2-7, is EAGVAQSPRYKIIEKRQSVAFWCNPISGHATLYWYQQILGQGPKLLIQFQNNGVVDDSQLPKDRFSAERLKGVDSTLKIQPAKLEDSAVYLCASSLTGAPYEQYFGPGTRLTVT.

This rearrangement joins TRBV6-5 to TRBJ2-7; weak D call: TRBD1 (6 bases). V was trimmed by 7 bases and J by 2 bases, leaving 15 bases between them. The CDR3 consists of 14 residues. CDR1 MNHEY and CDR2 SVGAGI come from the germline V gene. In DNA form, the CDR3 reads TGTGCCAGCACCACAGGGCCCCCGACCTACGAGCAGTACTTC. This sequence encodes CASTTGPPTYEQYF.

This chain links TRBV30 with TRBJ2-7, with a weak D call TRBD2 (5 bases). Deletions cut 3 bases from V and 5 bases from J, with 11 bases between. The CDR3 has 12 amino acids. Germline CDR1 and CDR2: GTSNPN and SVGIG (reference sequence). CDR3 nucleotides: TGTGCCTGGAGAAGGCCCGGGGACGAGCAGTACTTC. Protein: CAWRRPGDEQYF.

The rearrangement joins TRBV7-2 to TRBJ2-1; D uncertain. The CDR3 has 12 amino acids. The ends were cut back, 4 bases at V and 8 bases at J, with 9 bases in the middle. The germline V gene encodes CDR1 SGHTA and CDR2 FQGNSA. The CDR3 sequence is CASSWSTDEQFF. Here the CDR3 DNA reads TGTGCCAGCAGCTGGTCTACCGATGAGCAGTTCTTC.

V gene TRBV30 combines with J gene TRBJ1-6; no clear D. Germline lookup yields CDR1 GTSNPN and CDR2 SVGIG (reference sequence). V dropped 4 bases and J dropped 2 bases, with 12 bases sitting between them. The length of the CDR3 is 15 residues. CDR3 nucleotides: TGTGCCTGGACCTTGAGGAGTACCTATAATTCACCCCTCCACTTT. Amino acids: CAWTLRSTYNSPLHF.

The chain uses TRBV27 and TRBJ2-7, with 7 nucleotides matching TRBD1. After removal of 6 bases from V and 3 bases from J, the junction contained 11 bases not matched to a gene. The CDR3 is made up of 15 amino acids. Germline CDR1 is MNHEY and CDR2 is SMNVEV (reference sequence). The CDR3: CASRVAGTDYYEQYF. For the CDR3, the DNA is TGTGCCAGCAGGGTAGCCGGGACAGACTACTACGAGCAGTACTTC.

A note on this clone: The sample contains more than one DNA sequence encoding this CDR3. This rearrangement joins TRBV28 to TRBJ1-4; D unclear. V lost 2 bases and J lost 0, with 7 bases in between. This CDR3 region has 15 residues. CDR1 is MDHEN and CDR2 is SYDVKM in the germline V gene. CDR3: CASSLGGATNEKLFF. The CDR3 DNA follows: TGTGCCAGCAGTTTAGGAGGAGCAACTAATGAAAAACTGTTTTTT. Supplemented by reference TRBV28 and TRBJ1-4, the full variable domain reads DVKVTQSSRYLVKRTGEKVFLECVQDMDHENMFWYRQDPGLGLRLIYFSYDVKMKEKGDIPEGYSVSREKKERFSLILESASTNQTSMYLCASSLGGATNEKLFFGSGTQLSVL.

The J gene is TRBJ2-7, the V gene TRBV29-1; TRBD2 might be the D (6 bases). The V gene lost 4 bases and the J gene lost 4 bases, with 8 bases spanning the gap. CDR3 length equals 11 residues. Germline V CDR1 and CDR2: SQVTM, ANQGSEA. The CDR3 DNA is TGCAGCGTTGCGGCGGGGTACGAGCAGTACTTC. Its translation: CSVAAGYEQYF.

The chain couples TRBV30 to TRBJ1-2; maybe TRBD1 (5 bases). This CDR3 contains 13 residues. Germline assignment: CDR1 GTSNPN and CDR2 SVGIG (reference sequence). The V end lost 3 bases, the J end lost 8 bases, and 16 bases lay between the germline ends. In nucleotides, the CDR3 is TGTGCCTGGAGCCTCCAGGGTGGGGTGGGCTACACCTTC. Translated: CAWSLQGGVGYTF. Supplemented by reference TRBV30 and TRBJ1-2, the full variable domain reads SQTIHQWPATLVQPVGSPLSLECTVEGTSNPNLYWYRQAAGRGLQLLFYSVGIGQISSEVPQNLSASRPQDRQFILSSKKLLLSDSGFYLCAWSLQGGVGYTFGSGTRLTVV.

The chain links TRBV18 to TRBJ1-1; D unresolved. The CDR3 consists of 16 residues. V was shortened by 0 bases and J by 0 bases, with 11 bases between the two germline ends. Germline CDR1 KGHSH, CDR2 LQKENI. CDR3 DNA: TGTGCCAGCTCACCACCTGATCGGCAGGTGAACACTGAAGCTTTCTTT. This gives the protein CASSPPDRQVNTEAFF.

The V and J genes are TRBV30 and TRBJ2-1, with D perhaps matching TRBD2 (6 bases). The germline V gene encodes CDR1 GTSNPN and CDR2 SVGIG (reference sequence). V gave up 8 bases and J gave up 5 bases, with 16 bases separating them. The CDR3 has 13 amino acids. The CDR3 is CAAGHLANNEQFF. CDR3 bases: TGTGCCGCAGGACATCTAGCGAACAATGAGCAGTTCTTC. Complete variable domain (other parts from reference TRBV30 and TRBJ2-1): SQTIHQWPATLVQPVGSPLSLECTVEGTSNPNLYWYRQAAGRGLQLLFYSVGIGQISSEVPQNLSASRPQDRQFILSSKKLLLSDSGFYLCAAGHLANNEQFFGPGTRLTVL.

The chain recombines TRBV13 with TRBJ2-1, with no clear D. The CDR3 has 11 residues. Germline V gene sequence: CDR1 PRHDT, CDR2 FYEKMQ (reference sequence). V lost 2 bases, J lost 8 bases, and 4 bases lay in between. The CDR3 spells CASSLTDEQFF. CDR3 nucleotides: TGTGCCAGCAGCTTAACAGATGAGCAGTTCTTC.